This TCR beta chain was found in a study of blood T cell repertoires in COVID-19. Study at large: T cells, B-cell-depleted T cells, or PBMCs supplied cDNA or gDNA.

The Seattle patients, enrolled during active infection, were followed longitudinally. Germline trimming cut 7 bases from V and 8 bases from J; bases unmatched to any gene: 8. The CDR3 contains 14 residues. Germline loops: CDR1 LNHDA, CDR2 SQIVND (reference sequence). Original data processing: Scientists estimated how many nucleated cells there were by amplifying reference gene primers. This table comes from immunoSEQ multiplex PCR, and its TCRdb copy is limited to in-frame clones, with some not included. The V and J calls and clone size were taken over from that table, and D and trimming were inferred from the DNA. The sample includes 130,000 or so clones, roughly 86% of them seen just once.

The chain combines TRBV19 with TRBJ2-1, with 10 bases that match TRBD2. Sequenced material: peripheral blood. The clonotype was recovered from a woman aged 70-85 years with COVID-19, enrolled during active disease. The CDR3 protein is CASNLAGGEDEQFF. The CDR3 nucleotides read TGTGCCAGTAATTTAGCGGGGGGCGAGGATGAGCAGTTCTTC. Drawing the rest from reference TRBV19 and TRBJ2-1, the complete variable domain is DGGITQSPKYLFRKEGQNVTLSCEQNLNHDAMYWYRQDPGQGLRLIYYSQIVNDFQKGDIAEGYSVSREKKESFPLTVTSAQKNPTAFYLCASNLAGGEDEQFFGPGTRLTVL.